The source of this TCR beta chain is a study of CD8 T cells in ankylosing spondylitis. TCRdb reanalysed the 5' RACE reads using MiXCR and keeps one entry per CDR3 protein. The table shows fewer than 250,000 distinct CDR3 sequences, with over 9.5% occurring only once. Looked up from germline, CDR1 is ENHRY and CDR2 is SYGVKD. The CDR3 runs 17 residues. Trimming took off 0 bases at V and 4 bases at J, with 15 bases between the two ends. This clonotype was found many times. Antigen unknown. General study points: As reported, disease-linked clones showed significant enrichment in matched ankylosing spondylitis synovial fluid. Roughly 8 highly homologous variants made up a TCR beta motif, and this motif appeared characteristic of ankylosing spondylitis blood.

The chain carries TRBV10-3 and TRBJ2-2; D is perhaps TRBD2 (5 bases). The material sequenced was blood, either unsorted or a sorted T cell fraction (not recorded which). The sequence came from a male donor with ankylosing spondylitis or in good health (not recorded which). Here the CDR3 DNA reads TGTGCCATCAGTGAGTCGCTGACCCAACGGGGCACCGGGGAGCTGTTTTTT. It yields the protein CAISESLTQRGTGELFF.